This TCR beta chain came from a study of shared clonotypes between healthy human individuals. Study information: Each donor's CD8 memory used one plate, CD8 naive two, each CD4 subset three. Findings and limits, study-wide: Across a handful of donors, naive CD4 shared around 5%, naive CD8 less than 4%, memory CD4 roughly 2.3%, memory CD8 0.4% to 0.5%. Among donors, sharing of clonotypes was expected to be affected by sequencing depth.

The run depth of the assay was deep. The method was immunoSEQ multiplex PCR; TCRdb's version includes in-frame clones alone and lacks a portion of them. Of about 1,800,000 clones in the sample, roughly 95% were seen once. The CDR3 has 15 residues. V dropped 5 bases and J dropped 0 bases, with 11 bases sitting between them. As defined, naive CD8 cells were CD45RO-negative and positively selected for CCR7, with terminally differentiated effector memory CD45RA+ cells excluded. Worth noting for this clone: What it binds is unknown.

The receptor comes from a young man in good health. The chain joins TRBV6-7 to TRBJ1-3; no definite D call. TRBV6-7 is known as an ORF, though its function is uncertain. The specimen sequenced was naive CD8+ T cells sorted from blood. The CDR3 region is CASSPLFSSGNTIYF. CDR3 bases: TGTGCCAGCAGTCCCCTTTTCTCCTCTGGAAACACCATATATTTT.